The sequence of this TCR beta chain was determined in a study of response to subunit inactivated influenza vaccine. The CDR3 spans 13 residues. Trimming took 4 bases from V and 9 from J; bases not matched to a gene: 6. CDR1 is SQVTM and CDR2 is ANQGSEA in the germline V gene. TCRdb used MiXCR to reprocess the RT-PCR reads, holding one entry per CDR3 protein. This sample has more than 150,000 distinct CDR3 sequences, with approximately 11% found just once. This clonotype was picked up many times. This TCR derives from a man aged 50-75 years who received an inactivated influenza vaccine. The specimen comprised CD8+ T cells sorted from PBMCs, sampled less than 30 months after vaccination. The rearrangement links TRBV29-1 to TRBJ2-1, with 10 bases fitting TRBD2. CDR3 nucleotides: TGCAGCGTTGTAGCGGGAGGACTAAGTGAGCAGTTCTTC. This sequence encodes CSVVAGGLSEQFF.